Only a few counts were recorded for the clone carrying this T cell receptor (beta chain). Its matching antigen is unknown. This sample is drawn from a study of CD8+CD57+ T cells in acquired aplastic anemia. About the study: Roughly 3 ug was the average amount of DNA from sorted CD4+ and CD8+ cells.

Study-level results: Between patients and controls, CD8+ Simpson's diversity did not vary significantly. Almost 30 shared CD8+ CDR3s appeared highly expressed within patients' immunodominant clones.

Patients included in sequencing had previously demonstrated CD8+CD57+ cell expansion by flow cytometry. Patients had received no therapy at the time of blood sampling. The germline V gene encodes CDR1 SGHRS and CDR2 YFSETQ. The CDR3 runs to 13 residues. Trimming removed 1 base from V and 3 bases from J, with 7 bases in between. CDR3 and TCR beta VDJ profiling relied on a genomic DNA template. Each CDR3 protein gets one entry after TCRdb re-called the reads with MiXCR. The sample lists some 180,000 distinct CDR3 sequences; about 44% were seen once. The sequencing input was sorted CD4+, CD8+, or CD8+CD57+ T cells (not recorded which) from PBMCs. The TCR sequence derives from a human donor with aplastic anemia. The genes are TRBV5-1 and TRBJ1-1; D uncertain. The chain's CDR3 is CASSLTTDTEAFF. The CDR3 nucleotides read TGCGCCAGCAGCTTGACCACGGACACTGAAGCTTTCTTT.